Listed below are T cell receptor beta chains from one sample, sequenced in a study of CDR3 diversity in severe acne. TCRdb reprocessed the PCR reads via MiXCR and lists one record per CDR3 protein. The sample lists approximately 77,000 distinct CDR3 sequences, about 53% occurring once. Material for sequencing was blood. These receptors were taken from a male donor with severe acne vulgaris. CDR3s include the opening cysteine and the closing phenylalanine or tryptophan. Clone size, where shown, is once, few, many, or a class for clones that have expanded.

J | V | size | length | CDR3
TRBJ2-5 | TRBV4-1 | . | 14 | CASSQDGDGETQYF
TRBJ2-3 | TRBV6-6 | many | 15 | CASTKVDGGTDTQYF
TRBJ2-7 | TRBV28 | many | 15 | CASSYHPGLAGGQYF
TRBJ2-1 | TRBV4-2 | . | 18 | CASSQVTATSGFLNEQFF
TRBJ2-7 | TRBV6-5 | . | 15 | CASSYTRAVPYEQYF
TRBJ1-3 | TRBV7-8 | medium-sized | 16 | CAVRGQGEESGNTIYF
TRBJ1-2 | TRBV6-5 | . | 10 | CASRGNGYTF
TRBJ2-5 | TRBV2 | . | 16 | CATLTGLAGTQETQYF
TRBJ1-6 | TRBV5-1 | many | 15 | CASSLWTGDNSPLHF
TRBJ2-2 | TRBV29-1 | many | 13 | CSGDTGNTGELFF
TRBJ1-2 | TRBV27 | . | 16 | CASSASVALAGHGYAF
TRBJ1-1 | TRBV24-1 | . | 14 | CATSDSQMNTEAFF
TRBJ2-1 | TRBV9 | medium-sized | 14 | CASSVSGRASEQFF
TRBJ2-7 | TRBV9 | many | 15 | CASSGTGTGTYEQYF
TRBJ2-1 | TRBV20-1 | . | 12 | CSELAGNNEQFF
TRBJ1-1 | TRBV7-3 | many | 16 | CASSLMAVRMNTEAFF
TRBJ1-4 | TRBV4-1 | . | 15 | CASSQPQGSNEKLFF
TRBJ2-7 | TRBV5-5 | . | 19 | CASSLAGLAGAWIDYEQYF
TRBJ2-1 | TRBV7-2 | many | 14 | CASSRGLGGNEQFF
TRBJ1-5 | TRBV20-1 | . | 20 | CSVTEPGFVNILDSNQPQHF